The following is a T cell receptor beta chain sequence with its context. Its target is not known. The CDR3 runs 17 residues. The V gene's germline CDR1 is SGHVS and CDR2 FNYEAQ. Trimming at V came to 4 bases and at J to 3 bases, leaving 8 bases not matched to a gene. This entry comes from a study of CD8+ T cells in alopecia areata. Treatment indicated: oral pan-JAK inhibitor, 5-10 mg twice daily. Researchers gathered lesional scalp punch biopsies and peripheral blood from patients with alopecia areata. Reverse transcription of extracted RNA yielded cDNA, which provided the sequencing template. Produced via immunoSEQ multiplex PCR; TCRdb's table is partial and in-frame only. The sample lists under 150,000 clones; 61% were seen once. Points from the study as a whole: Scalp clonality and expanded CD8+ clones among the top 100 were significantly decreased by tofacitinib. The study found that many expanded lesional clones persisted in scalp and blood during tofacitinib. Higher clonality than in normal scalp was seen in lesional scalp, especially alopecia totalis/universalis.

This rearrangement joins TRBV7-6 to TRBJ2-5; 13 bases are a match to TRBD2. The sequence derives from a human donor with alopecia areata. Specimen: CD4+ T cells sorted from blood, collected at week 4, from a patient treated with tofacitinib. CDR3 sequence (DNA): TGTGCCAGCAGCTCCGAACTAGCGGGGGGGCAGGAAGAGACCCAGTACTTC. It yields the protein CASSSELAGGQEETQYF.